This TCR beta chain was sequenced for a study of molecular identifiers for immune sequencing clone quantification. TCR libraries were built in bulk with a published protocol and specific TCR primers. MiXCR was run by TCRdb on the PCR reads, yielding one entry per CDR3 protein. The table lists over 600,000 distinct CDR3 sequences, about 20% of them singletons, with roughly 0.85% in the top ten. This clonotype was observed a handful of times. With V trimmed by 5 bases and J by 3 bases, 9 bases remained unmatched. Germline assignment: CDR1 MDHEN and CDR2 SYDVKM. This CDR3 has 16 amino acids. The sequence derives from a human donor in good health. Some libraries in this study had Jurkat cell RNA spiked in. The chain joins TRBV28 to TRBJ2-1, with 8 positions matching TRBD2. The specimen was naive CD8+ T cells from blood, with Jurkat cell RNA spiked in. Sample subset: FACS-sorted CD8+CD4-CCR7+CD45RA+ naive T cells. CDR3: CASSPNGGGFYNEQFF. The DNA for the CDR3 is TGTGCCAGCAGTCCAAACGGCGGGGGGTTCTACAATGAGCAGTTCTTC.